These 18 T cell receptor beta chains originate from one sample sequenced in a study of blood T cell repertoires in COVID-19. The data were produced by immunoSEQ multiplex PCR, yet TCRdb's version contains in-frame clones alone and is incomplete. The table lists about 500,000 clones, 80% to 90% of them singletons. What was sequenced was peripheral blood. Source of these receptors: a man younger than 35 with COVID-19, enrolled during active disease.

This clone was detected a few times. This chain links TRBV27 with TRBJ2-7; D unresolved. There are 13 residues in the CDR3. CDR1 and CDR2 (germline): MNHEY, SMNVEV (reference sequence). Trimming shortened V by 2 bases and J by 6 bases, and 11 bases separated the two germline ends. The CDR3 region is CASSLVALSEQYF. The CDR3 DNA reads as TGTGCCAGCAGTTTAGTTGCCCTCAGCGAGCAGTACTTC.

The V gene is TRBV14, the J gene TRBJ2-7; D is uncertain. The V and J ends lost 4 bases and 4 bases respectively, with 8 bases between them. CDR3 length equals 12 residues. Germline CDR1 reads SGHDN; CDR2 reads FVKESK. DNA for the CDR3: TGTGCCAGCAGCCGGAGTTGGTACGAGCAGTACTTC. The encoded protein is CASSRSWYEQYF.

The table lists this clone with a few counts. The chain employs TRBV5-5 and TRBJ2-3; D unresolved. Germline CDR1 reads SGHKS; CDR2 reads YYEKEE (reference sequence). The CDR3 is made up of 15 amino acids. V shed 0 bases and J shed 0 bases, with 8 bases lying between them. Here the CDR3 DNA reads TGTGCCAGCAGCTTGGCCGCGGTTAGCACAGATACGCAGTATTTT. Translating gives CASSLAAVSTDTQYF.

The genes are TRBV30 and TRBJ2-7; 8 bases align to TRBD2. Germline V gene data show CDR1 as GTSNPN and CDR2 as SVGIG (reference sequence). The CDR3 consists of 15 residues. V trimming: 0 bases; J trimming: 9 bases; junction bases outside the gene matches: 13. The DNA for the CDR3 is TGTGCCTGGAGTGTAATAGCGGGAAGTCCTCGTGGGCAGTACTTC. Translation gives CAWSVIAGSPRGQYF.

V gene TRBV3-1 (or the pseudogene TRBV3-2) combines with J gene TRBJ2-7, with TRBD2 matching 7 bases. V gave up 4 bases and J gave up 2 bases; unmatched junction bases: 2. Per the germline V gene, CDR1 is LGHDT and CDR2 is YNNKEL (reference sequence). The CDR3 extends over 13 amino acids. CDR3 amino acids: CASSRGTTYEQYF. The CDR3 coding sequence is TGTGCCAGCAGCCGCGGGACTACCTACGAGCAGTACTTC.

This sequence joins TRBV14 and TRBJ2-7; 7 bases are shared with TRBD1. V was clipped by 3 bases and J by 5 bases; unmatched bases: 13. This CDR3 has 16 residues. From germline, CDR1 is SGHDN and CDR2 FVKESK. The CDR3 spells CASSHRRDREEDEQYF. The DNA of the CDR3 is TGTGCCAGCAGCCATCGCAGAGACAGGGAAGAGGACGAGCAGTACTTC.

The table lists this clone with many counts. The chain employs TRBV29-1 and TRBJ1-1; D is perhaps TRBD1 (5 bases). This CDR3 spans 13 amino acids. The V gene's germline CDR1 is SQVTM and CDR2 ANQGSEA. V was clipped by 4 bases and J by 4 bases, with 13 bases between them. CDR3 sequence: CSVVQGSSTEAFF. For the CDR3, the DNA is TGCAGCGTTGTTCAGGGATCGAGCACTGAAGCTTTCTTT.

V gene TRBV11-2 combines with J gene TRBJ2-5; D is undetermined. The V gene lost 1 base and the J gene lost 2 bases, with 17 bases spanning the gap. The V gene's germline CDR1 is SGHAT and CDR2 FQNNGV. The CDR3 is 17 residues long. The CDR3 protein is CASSLVVAREIQETQYF. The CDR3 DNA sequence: TGTGCCAGCAGCTTAGTGGTAGCTAGAGAAATACAAGAGACCCAGTACTTC.

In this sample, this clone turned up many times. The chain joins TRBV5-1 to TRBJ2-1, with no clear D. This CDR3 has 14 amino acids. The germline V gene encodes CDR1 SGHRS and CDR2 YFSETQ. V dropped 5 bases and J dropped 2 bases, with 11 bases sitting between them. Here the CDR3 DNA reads TGCGCCAGCAGGAAGGAGTGGCCCTACAATGAGCAGTTCTTC. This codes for CASRKEWPYNEQFF. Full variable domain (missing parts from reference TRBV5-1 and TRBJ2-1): KAGVTQTPRYLIKTRGQQVTLSCSPISGHRSVSWYQQTPGQGLQFLFEYFSETQRNKGNFPGRFSGRQFSNSRSEMNVSTLELGDSALYLCASRKEWPYNEQFFGPGTRLTVL.

In DNA form, the CDR3 reads TGCGCCAGCAGCCGGACTACCCAACTAACCAATGAGCAGTTCTTC. Translated, it gives CASSRTTQLTNEQFF. The rearrangement links TRBV5-1 to TRBJ2-1, with D perhaps TRBD2 (6 bases). Germline-derived CDR1 and CDR2 are SGHRS and YFSETQ. The CDR3 is made up of 15 amino acids. The germline V and J ends were trimmed by 4 bases and 6 bases, with 17 bases remaining between them.

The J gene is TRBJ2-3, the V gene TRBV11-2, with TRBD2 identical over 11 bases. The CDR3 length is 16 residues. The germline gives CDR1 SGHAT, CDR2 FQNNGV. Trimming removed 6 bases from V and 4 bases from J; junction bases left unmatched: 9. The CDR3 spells CASRHIAGGPPDTQYF. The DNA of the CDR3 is TGTGCCAGCAGGCATATAGCGGGGGGGCCCCCAGATACGCAGTATTTT.

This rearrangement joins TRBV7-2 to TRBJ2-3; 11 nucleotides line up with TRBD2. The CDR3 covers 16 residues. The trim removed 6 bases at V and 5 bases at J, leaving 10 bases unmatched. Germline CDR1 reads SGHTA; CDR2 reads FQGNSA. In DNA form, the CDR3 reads TGTGCCAGCAGGGACCGACTAGCGGGGACTGGAGATACGCAGTATTTT. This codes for CASRDRLAGTGDTQYF.

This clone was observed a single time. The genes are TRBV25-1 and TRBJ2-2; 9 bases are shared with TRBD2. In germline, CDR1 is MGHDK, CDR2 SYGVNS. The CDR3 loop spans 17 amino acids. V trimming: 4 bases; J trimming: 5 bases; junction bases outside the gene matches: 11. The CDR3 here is CASSGYSGGIETGELFF. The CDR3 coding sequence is TGTGCCAGCAGTGGTTATAGCGGGGGAATCGAAACCGGGGAGCTGTTTTTT.

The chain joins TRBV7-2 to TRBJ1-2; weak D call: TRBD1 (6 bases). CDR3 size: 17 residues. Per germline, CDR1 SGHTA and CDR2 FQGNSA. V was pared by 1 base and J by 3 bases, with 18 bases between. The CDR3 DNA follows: TGTGCCAGCAGCTTAGGCCTACAGGGCTTTCTGGACTATGGCTACACCTTC. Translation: CASSLGLQGFLDYGYTF.

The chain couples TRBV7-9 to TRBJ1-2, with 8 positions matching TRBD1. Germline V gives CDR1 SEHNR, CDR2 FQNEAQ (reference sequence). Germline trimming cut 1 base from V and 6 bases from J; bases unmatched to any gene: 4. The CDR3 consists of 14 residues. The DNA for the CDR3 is TGTGCCAGCAGCTTAGGGACAGGGCTCAATGGCTACACCTTC. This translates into CASSLGTGLNGYTF.

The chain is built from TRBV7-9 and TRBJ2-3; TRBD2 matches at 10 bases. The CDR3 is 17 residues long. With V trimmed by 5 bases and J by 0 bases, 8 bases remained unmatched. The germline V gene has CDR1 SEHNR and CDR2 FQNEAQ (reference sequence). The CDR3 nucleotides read TGTGCCAGCAGCCTTTTTGGACTAGCGGATAGCACAGATACGCAGTATTTT. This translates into CASSLFGLADSTDTQYF.

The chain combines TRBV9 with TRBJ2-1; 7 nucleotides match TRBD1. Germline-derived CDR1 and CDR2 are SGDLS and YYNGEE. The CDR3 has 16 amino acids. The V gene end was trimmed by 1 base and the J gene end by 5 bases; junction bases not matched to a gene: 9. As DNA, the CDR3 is TGTGCCAGCAGCGTAACACAGGGGAAGTTGGACAATGAGCAGTTCTTC. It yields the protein CASSVTQGKLDNEQFF.

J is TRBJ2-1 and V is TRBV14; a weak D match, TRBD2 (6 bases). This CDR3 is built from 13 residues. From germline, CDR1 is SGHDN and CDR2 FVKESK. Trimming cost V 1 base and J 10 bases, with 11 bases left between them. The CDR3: CASSQAVGGEQFF. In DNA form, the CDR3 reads TGTGCCAGCAGCCAAGCTGTTGGGGGGGAGCAGTTCTTC.